The present entry profiles one T cell receptor beta chain with its context. From germline, CDR1 is KGHSY and CDR2 FQNENV. Trimming cost V 4 bases and J 4 bases, with 14 bases left between them. The CDR3 is made up of 14 amino acids. As defined, naive CD8 cells were CD45RO-negative and positively selected for CCR7, with terminally differentiated effector memory CD45RA+ cells excluded. Sorted-subset replicate PCRs used about 180 ng DNA, approximately 33,000 T cell genomes. The data were produced by immunoSEQ multiplex PCR, yet TCRdb's version contains in-frame clones alone and is incomplete. The sample lists approximately 2,000,000 clones; over 85% were seen once. This entry comes from a study of shared clonotypes between healthy human individuals. On the study more broadly: Per donor, CD8 memory used one plate, CD8 naive used two, CD4 memory used three and CD4 naive used three.

This TCR was recovered from a young man in good health. Some clones in this sample may be carry-over from other donors' samples. The sample comprised naive CD8+ T cells from PBMCs. The chain carries TRBV16 and TRBJ2-7; the D is unclear. CDR3 protein: CASSLLGPTYEQYF. In DNA, the CDR3 is TGTGCCAGCAGCCTCCTTGGGCCGACGTACGAGCAGTACTTC.